This entry lists 19 T cell receptor beta chains sequenced from one sample in a study of T cells in Graves' hyperthyroidism and ophthalmopathy. RNA transcripts yielded amplified TCR beta CDR3 regions. A first-round RT-PCR of the TCR CDR3 used the HTBI primer set. Each CDR3 protein is one row after TCRdb ran MiXCR on the multiplex PCR reads. Of about 720,000 distinct CDR3 sequences in the sample, 16% were seen once. The sequenced material came from blood. The receptors come from a man between 18 and 35 years old with Graves' hyperthyroidism.

There are many counts of this clonotype. The V gene is TRBV28, the J gene TRBJ2-1; D may correspond to TRBD1 or TRBD2 (5 bases each). CDR1 MDHEN and CDR2 SYDVKM come from the germline V gene. V gave up 8 bases and J gave up 4 bases, with 12 bases separating them. The CDR3 loop spans 13 amino acids. The CDR3 is CASGRDPYNEQFF. The CDR3 bases are TGTGCCAGCGGCCGGGACCCATACAATGAGCAGTTCTTC.

This clonotype was observed a few times. The rearrangement links TRBV15 to TRBJ2-7, with TRBD1 matching over 8 bases. Looked up from germline, CDR1 is LNHNV and CDR2 is YYDKDF (reference sequence). The CDR3 consists of 14 residues. With V trimmed by 3 bases and J by 2 bases, 3 bases remained unmatched. The CDR3 spells CATSSGTGPYEQYF. Here the CDR3 DNA reads TGTGCCACCAGCAGCGGGACAGGCCCCTACGAGCAGTACTTC.

This clonotype was detected a few times. The chain combines TRBV25-1 with TRBJ2-3, with no clear D. Between the trimmed V and J ends, which lost 3 bases and 4 bases, there was a span of 11 bases. The CDR3 contains 14 residues. Germline values: CDR1 MGHDK, CDR2 SYGVNS. In DNA, the CDR3 is TGTGCCAGCAGTGACTCGGCCAAGGCAGATACGCAGTATTTT. Its protein is CASSDSAKADTQYF.

This clonotype turned up a few times. The chain combines TRBV24-1 with TRBJ2-1; D not certain. Germline V CDR1 and CDR2: KGHDR, SFDVKD. The germline V and J ends were trimmed by 2 bases and 9 bases, with 16 bases remaining between them. The CDR3 spans 15 residues. The CDR3 reads CATSDSRSFVGEQFF. The DNA of the CDR3 is TGTGCCACCAGTGATTCCCGTAGTTTCGTGGGTGAGCAGTTCTTC.

Remarks on this clonotype: The junction departs from the called germline gene at one end, perhaps through a read error. The chain has TRBV9 and TRBJ2-2; TRBD1 matches 7 bases. The CDR3 runs to 16 residues. Per the germline V gene, CDR1 is SGDLS and CDR2 is YYNGEE. CDR3 sequence (DNA): TGTGGCAGCAGCGCAAGATACAGGGGCGACACCGGGGAGCTGTTTTTT. This sequence encodes CGSSARYRGDTGELFF.

This clonotype occurred a few times. This chain joins TRBV27 and TRBJ1-5; D uncertain. Trimming took off 2 bases at V and 0 bases at J, with 14 bases between the two ends. This CDR3 spans 17 amino acids. Per the germline V gene, CDR1 is MNHEY and CDR2 is SMNVEV (reference sequence). CDR3 coding DNA: TGTGCCAGCAGTTTAACTTTCAGGTTACATAGCAATCAGCCCCAGCATTTT. Translation: CASSLTFRLHSNQPQHF.

A remark on this clonotype: A read error may explain this, as a much larger clone is one base away. The rearrangement joins TRBV12-3 or TRBV12-4 to TRBJ2-6; TRBD1 or TRBD2 may be the D gene (5 bases each). The CDR3 runs 19 residues. Trimming pared 6 bases from V and 8 bases from J, leaving 29 bases between. This chain's CDR3 is CASRPLRGRRHWGTNVLTF. For the CDR3, the DNA is TGTGCCAGCAGACCCCTTCGCGGAAGGCGCCACTGGGGGACCAACGTCCTGACTTTC.

The chain is built from TRBV10-3 and TRBJ2-7; D is undetermined. Trimming took off 4 bases at V and 7 bases at J, with 14 bases between the two ends. Germline V gene data show CDR1 as ENHRY and CDR2 as SYGVKD. CDR3 length: 13 amino acids. CDR3 DNA sequence: TGTGCCATCAGTGGGACCAGCACGAGGGAGCAGTACTTC. Protein product: CAISGTSTREQYF.

This clonotype was detected a few times. This chain joins TRBV20-1 and TRBJ2-3; D gene unclear. V was clipped by 2 bases and J by 5 bases, with 8 bases between them. The V gene's germline CDR1 is DFQATT and CDR2 SNEGSKA (reference sequence). The CDR3 contains 12 residues. CDR3 sequence: CSARKKLDTQYF. The CDR3 DNA reads TGCAGTGCTAGAAAGAAGCTAGATACGCAGTATTTT.

This clonotype was recorded a few times. The CDR3 nucleotides read TGTGCCAGCAGTTCCGTCCCTCTCAACTACAATGAGCAGTTCTTC. Translation: CASSSVPLNYNEQFF. The J gene is TRBJ2-1, the V gene TRBV27; D gene unclear. The germline gives CDR1 MNHEY, CDR2 SMNVEV (reference sequence). The V and J ends lost 4 bases and 3 bases respectively, with 13 bases between them. The CDR3 covers 15 residues.

This clonotype was seen ten or more times. CDR3 sequence reads: CASSLRLVGGPSNRNEQFF. The CDR3, as DNA: TGTGCCAGCAGTCTGAGGCTGGTGGGAGGGCCCTCAAATAGGAATGAGCAGTTCTTC. The chain recombines TRBV2 with TRBJ2-1; 7 bases agree with TRBD2. V lost 5 bases to trimming and J lost 7 bases; unmatched junction nucleotides: 23. CDR3 length: 19 residues. Germline CDR1 SNHLY, CDR2 FYNNEI.

The chain couples TRBV28 to TRBJ2-3, with 15 nucleotides matching TRBD2. The CDR3 spans 17 residues. With 5 bases clipped from V and 0 bases from J, the junction kept 3 bases outside the gene matches. Per the germline V gene, CDR1 is MDHEN and CDR2 is SYDVKM. The CDR3 loop reads CASSAGTSGGSTDTQYF. CDR3 in DNA: TGTGCCAGCAGTGCCGGGACTAGCGGGGGGAGCACAGATACGCAGTATTTT.

This clonotype showed up many times. V usage is TRBV12-3 or TRBV12-4 and J usage is TRBJ2-1, with 7 bases that match TRBD2. The ends lost 6 bases at V and 1 base at J; junction bases unmatched: 9. The CDR3 runs 16 residues. The CDR3 DNA sequence: TGTGCCAGCAGCCGCGGGACTATACCTTCCTACAATGAGCAGTTCTTC. This codes for CASSRGTIPSYNEQFF.

This chain joins TRBV10-3 and TRBJ1-1; D possibly corresponds to TRBD1 (6 bases). Germline values: CDR1 ENHRY, CDR2 SYGVKD. Trimming removed 4 bases at V and 3 bases at J, with 9 bases between. The CDR3 sequence is 13 residues long. The chain's CDR3 is CAISVEGDTEAFF. The CDR3 coding sequence is TGTGCCATCAGTGTTGAGGGGGACACTGAAGCTTTCTTT.

The rearrangement links TRBV24-1 to TRBJ2-3, with 7 bases identical to TRBD2. In germline, CDR1 is KGHDR, CDR2 SFDVKD. After removal of 4 bases from V and 3 bases from J, the junction contained 3 bases not matched to a gene. The CDR3 is 14 amino acids. CDR3 DNA: TGTGCCACCAGTGAGCAGGGAGGGACAGATACGCAGTATTTT. It specifies CATSEQGGTDTQYF.

This chain uses TRBV4-1 with TRBJ2-7; 8 bases fit TRBD1. Looked up from germline, CDR1 is MGHRA and CDR2 is YSYEKL. V was clipped by 3 bases and J by 0 bases; unmatched bases: 7. The CDR3 covers 16 residues. Written as DNA, the CDR3 is TGCGCCAGCAGCCAGAGGGGACAGGCCAGCTCCTACGAGCAGTACTTC. Its protein product is CASSQRGQASSYEQYF.

This clonotype was detected ten times or more. This sequence joins TRBV27 and TRBJ2-7; TRBD2 is a possible D gene (7 bases). Trimming took off 6 bases at V and 6 bases at J, with 18 bases between the two ends. Looked up from germline, CDR1 is MNHEY and CDR2 is SMNVEV (reference sequence). The length of the CDR3 is 14 residues. Here the CDR3 DNA reads TGTGCCAGCAGCCCCTTCGGGGGGCTAAGCGAGCAGTACTTC. Residues: CASSPFGGLSEQYF.

Ten or more counts support this clonotype. The V call is TRBV20-1, the J call TRBJ1-5; no clear D. The V gene lost 3 bases and the J gene lost 7 bases, with 16 bases spanning the gap. This CDR3 is 14 amino acids long. The V gene's germline CDR1 is DFQATT and CDR2 SNEGSKA (reference sequence). CDR3 nucleotides: TGCAGTGCTAGGGAAGTGACTACGGAACAGCCCCAGCATTTT. This codes for CSAREVTTEQPQHF.

In this sample, this clonotype turned up many times. This chain uses TRBV7-2 with TRBJ2-5, with D maybe TRBD1 (5 bases). V dropped 1 base and J dropped 1 base, with 13 bases sitting between them. The germline V gene has CDR1 SGHTA and CDR2 FQGNSA. The CDR3 totals 16 residues. This CDR3 is CASSLVSGFIQETQYF. The DNA of the CDR3 is TGTGCCAGCAGCTTAGTCTCAGGGTTTATCCAAGAGACCCAGTACTTC.